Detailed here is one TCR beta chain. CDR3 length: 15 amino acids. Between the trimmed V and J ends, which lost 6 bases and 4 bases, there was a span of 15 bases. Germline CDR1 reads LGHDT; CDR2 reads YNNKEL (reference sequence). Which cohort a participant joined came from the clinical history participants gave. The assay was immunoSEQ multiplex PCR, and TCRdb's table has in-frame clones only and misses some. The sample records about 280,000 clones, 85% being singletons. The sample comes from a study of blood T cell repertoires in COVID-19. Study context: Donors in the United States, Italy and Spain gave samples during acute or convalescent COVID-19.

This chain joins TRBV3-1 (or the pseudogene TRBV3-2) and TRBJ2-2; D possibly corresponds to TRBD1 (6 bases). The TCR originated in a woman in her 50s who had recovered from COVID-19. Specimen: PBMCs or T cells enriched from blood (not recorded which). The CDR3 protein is CASRAQGTSTGELFF. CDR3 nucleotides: TGTGCCAGCAGAGCTCAGGGGACCTCCACCGGGGAGCTGTTTTTT.